The sequence of this T cell receptor (beta chain) was determined in a study of T cells in Graves' hyperthyroidism and ophthalmopathy. Study outcomes and limitations: Ophthalmopathy could be told apart from stable hyperthyroidism with a 13 V-J model.

There were TCR beta CDR3 regions amplified from RNA transcripts. Primed by the HTBI set, a first-round RT-PCR was run on the TCR CDR3. TCRdb processed the multiplex PCR reads anew with MiXCR; each CDR3 protein has one entry. The table has approximately 150,000 distinct CDR3 sequences, about 9% seen once; the top ten hold over 20%. This clonotype was observed at least ten times. Its specificity is not known. The CDR3 sequence is 14 residues long. Germline V gives CDR1 LNHNV, CDR2 YYDKDF (reference sequence). V lost 7 bases and J lost 2; bases outside the gene matches: 6. Hyperthyroidism in the patients, aged 18 to 65, was newly diagnosed and under 2 months in duration. Fresh peripheral blood, approximately 10 ml, yielded the PBMCs.

The sequenced sample consisted of blood. The clonotype originates from a young woman with Graves' hyperthyroidism that later progressed to Graves' ophthalmopathy. The J gene is TRBJ1-2, the V gene TRBV15; TRBD1 agrees at 8 bases. The CDR3 nucleotides read TGTGCCACCAATCGGGACAGGATCAACTATGGCTACACCTTC. This gives the protein CATNRDRINYGYTF.